The present T cell receptor (beta chain) was sequenced within a study of T cell repertoires in cytomegalovirus infection. Study-level background: Recently identified HLA-C-restricted CMV epitopes were used, and well-studied HLA-B-restricted CMV epitopes were used as well. Indicated by public TCR beta signatures were CMV infection and matching HLA type. The study, taken as a whole, reports: Carriage of CMV together with the relevant HLA was identifiable through cumulative public TCR beta family frequency. Clonotypes of TCR beta that were HLA-C-restricted and CMV-specific dominated the ex vivo response.

The CDR3 totals 13 residues. Germline V CDR1 and CDR2: SQVTM, ANQGSEA. V dropped 4 bases and J dropped 0 bases, with 7 bases sitting between them. TCRdb re-derived calls from the reads in MiXCR, one entry per CDR3 protein. The table lists some 560,000 distinct CDR3 sequences, about 40% of them singletons, with roughly 50% in the top ten. This clonotype was seen a handful of times. Its antigen remains unidentified. The clonotype comes from a human donor in good health (CMV status not recorded). Some clones in this sample may be carry-over from other donors' samples. The sequences come from cultured PBMCs, collected from culture after CMV antigen stimulation. V gene TRBV29-1 combines with J gene TRBJ2-4, with a weak D call TRBD2 (6 bases). CDR3 DNA sequence: TGCAGCGTTGCGGGACTAGCCAAAAACATTCAGTACTTC. Translated: CSVAGLAKNIQYF.